This TCR beta chain was documented in a study of PD-1 blockade in classical Hodgkin lymphoma. The study, taken as a whole, reports: With CD4+ cells, TCR diversity rose significantly by C4D1, but not with CD8+ cells. Possible causes of repertoire differences, disease activity or prior therapy, remain undefined.

The repertoire was sequenced with immunoSEQ multiplex PCR; TCRdb's copy has only in-frame clones and lacks some. This sample carries 30,000 to 40,000 clones, approximately 85% of them seen once, and the ten largest clones take approximately 35%. Relapse was seen in all patients after autologous stem cell transplantation, and brentuximab vedotin exposure was variable. Classifying best responses yielded complete response, partial response or progressive disease. Notes on this clone: Its specificity is not known.

The sample was peripheral blood mononuclear cells (PBMCs), taken at baseline. The receptor was isolated from a human donor with classical Hodgkin lymphoma.

The CDR3 DNA reads as TGCAGCGTTGCTGGGGCAGGGAACTCCTACGAGCAGTACTTC. Translating it yields CSVAGAGNSYEQYF. The rearrangement uses TRBV29-1 and TRBJ2-7, with a possible D match to TRBD1 (5 bases). Trimming left V 4 bases short and J 0 bases short, with 13 bases between. CDR3 length: 14 residues. Germline-derived CDR1 and CDR2 are SQVTM and ANQGSEA.